This TCR beta chain was identified in a study of regulatory T cells in long-lasting Graves disease. On the study more broadly: Graves' patients (newly diagnosed) had been on antithyroid drugs under 3 months.

Germline V gene sequence: CDR1 SGHTA, CDR2 FQGNSA. Trimming removed 5 bases at V and 10 bases at J, with 17 bases between. The CDR3 sequence is 13 residues long. According to the study, TCR beta libraries were built with iRepertoire HTBI primers and CDR3-region Arm-PCR. TCRdb recomputed calls from the multiplex PCR reads with MiXCR, one row per CDR3 protein. The table lists roughly 420,000 distinct CDR3 sequences, 16% of them singletons. General study results and limits: Persistent disease samples used TRBV28, TRBJ1-2 and TRBJ2-5 preferentially.

This clonotype was counted ten times or more. Its antigen is currently unknown. Stated time point: newly diagnosed GD, antithyroid drugs for less than 3 months. The TCR library used RNA extracted from PBMCs. These data also featured in a second study, about T cells in Graves' hyperthyroidism and ophthalmopathy.

V is TRBV7-2 and J is TRBJ1-1, with D perhaps matching TRBD1 (5 bases). This receptor was obtained from a woman in her twenties or thirties with Graves disease. The source material was peripheral blood mononuclear cells (PBMCs), sampled at new diagnosis, from a patient treated with antithyroid drugs. The CDR3 sequence is CASSPGRVMGAFF. CDR3 bases: TGTGCCAGCAGCCCAGGGCGGGTGATGGGAGCTTTCTTT.